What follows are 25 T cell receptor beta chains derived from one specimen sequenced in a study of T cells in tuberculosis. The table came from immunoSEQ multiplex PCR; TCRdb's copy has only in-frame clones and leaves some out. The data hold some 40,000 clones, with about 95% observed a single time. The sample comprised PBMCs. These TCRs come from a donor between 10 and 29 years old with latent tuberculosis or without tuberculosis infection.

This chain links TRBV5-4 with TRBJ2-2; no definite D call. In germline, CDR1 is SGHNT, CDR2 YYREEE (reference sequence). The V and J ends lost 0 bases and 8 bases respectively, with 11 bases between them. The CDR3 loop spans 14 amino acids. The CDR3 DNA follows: TGTGCCAGCAGCTTGGAGGCAGGTTCGGGGGAGCTGTTTTTT. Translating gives CASSLEAGSGELFF.

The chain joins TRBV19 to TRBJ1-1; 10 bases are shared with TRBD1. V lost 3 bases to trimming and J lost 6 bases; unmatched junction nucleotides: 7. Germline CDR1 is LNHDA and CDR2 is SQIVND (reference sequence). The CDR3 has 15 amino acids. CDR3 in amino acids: CASSISWTGGPEAFF. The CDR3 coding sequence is TGTGCCAGTAGTATCTCTTGGACAGGGGGGCCTGAAGCTTTCTTT.

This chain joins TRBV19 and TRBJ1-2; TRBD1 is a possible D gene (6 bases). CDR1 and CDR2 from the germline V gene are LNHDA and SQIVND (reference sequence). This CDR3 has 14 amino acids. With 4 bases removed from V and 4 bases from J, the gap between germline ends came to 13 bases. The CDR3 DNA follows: TGTGCCAGTAGTACGGAAGACAGGCCCTATGGCTACACCTTC. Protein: CASSTEDRPYGYTF.

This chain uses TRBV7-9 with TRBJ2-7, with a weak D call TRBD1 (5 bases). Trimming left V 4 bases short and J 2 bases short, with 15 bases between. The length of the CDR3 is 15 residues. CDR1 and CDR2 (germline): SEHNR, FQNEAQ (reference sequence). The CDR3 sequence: CASSSTNDSPYEQYF. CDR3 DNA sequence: TGTGCCAGCAGCTCTACGAACGACAGCCCCTACGAGCAGTACTTC.

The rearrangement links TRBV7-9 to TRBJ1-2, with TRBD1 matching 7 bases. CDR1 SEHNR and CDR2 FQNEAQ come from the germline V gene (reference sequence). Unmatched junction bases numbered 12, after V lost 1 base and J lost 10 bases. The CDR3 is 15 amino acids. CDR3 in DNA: TGTGCCAGCAGCTTAGACGGTGGGAGCAGGGGGGACTACACCTTC. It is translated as CASSLDGGSRGDYTF.

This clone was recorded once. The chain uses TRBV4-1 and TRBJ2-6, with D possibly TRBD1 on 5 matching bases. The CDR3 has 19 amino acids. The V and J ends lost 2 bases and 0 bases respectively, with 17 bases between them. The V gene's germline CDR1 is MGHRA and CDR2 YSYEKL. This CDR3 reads CASSQQLTGYPSGANVLTF. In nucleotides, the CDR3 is TGCGCCAGCAGCCAACAACTTACAGGTTACCCCTCTGGGGCCAACGTCCTGACTTTC.

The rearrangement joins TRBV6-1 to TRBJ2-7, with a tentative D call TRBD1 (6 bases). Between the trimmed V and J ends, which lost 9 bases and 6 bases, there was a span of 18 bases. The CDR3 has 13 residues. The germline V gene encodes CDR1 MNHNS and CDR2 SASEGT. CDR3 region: CASSFSGAAEQYF. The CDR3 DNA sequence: TGTGCCAGTTCTTTTTCAGGGGCGGCCGAGCAGTACTTC.

This CDR3 is CASSLAGPAGTEAFF. The DNA of the CDR3 is TGTGCCAGCAGCTTAGCGGGCCCGGCAGGTACTGAAGCTTTCTTT. V usage is TRBV7-9 and J usage is TRBJ1-1; D unclear. The CDR3 runs to 15 residues. Trimming took off 0 bases at V and 5 bases at J, with 13 bases between the two ends. The V gene's germline CDR1 is SEHNR and CDR2 FQNEAQ (reference sequence).

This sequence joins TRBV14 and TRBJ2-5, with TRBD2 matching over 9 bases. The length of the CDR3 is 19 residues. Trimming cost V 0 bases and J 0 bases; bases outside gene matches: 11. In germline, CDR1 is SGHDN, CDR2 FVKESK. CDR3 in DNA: TGTGCCAGCAGCCAAGATTTGCTAGCGGGGCTCGGAGACCAAGAGACCCAGTACTTC. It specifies CASSQDLLAGLGDQETQYF.

CDR3 nucleotide sequence: TGTGCCAGCAGCTTAGAGATGCAGGGGCCGGAGACCCAGTACTTC. Translation: CASSLEMQGPETQYF. The rearrangement joins TRBV11-2 to TRBJ2-5; maybe TRBD1 (6 bases). CDR1 and CDR2 from the germline V gene are SGHAT and FQNNGV. The V and J ends lost 0 bases and 5 bases respectively, with 13 bases between them. CDR3 length: 15 residues.

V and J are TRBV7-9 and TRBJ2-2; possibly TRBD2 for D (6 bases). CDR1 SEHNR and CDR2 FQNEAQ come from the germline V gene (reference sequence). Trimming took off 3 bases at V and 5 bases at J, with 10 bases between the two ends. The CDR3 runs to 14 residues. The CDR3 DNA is TGTGCCAGCAGCTTGGCCGGGAGAACCGGGGAGCTGTTTTTT. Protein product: CASSLAGRTGELFF.

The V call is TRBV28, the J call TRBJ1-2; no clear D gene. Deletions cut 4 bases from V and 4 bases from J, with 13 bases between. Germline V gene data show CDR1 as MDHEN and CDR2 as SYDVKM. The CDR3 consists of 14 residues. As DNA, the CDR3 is TGTGCCAGCAGTTCGAGTTTGGTACCCTATGGCTACACCTTC. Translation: CASSSSLVPYGYTF.

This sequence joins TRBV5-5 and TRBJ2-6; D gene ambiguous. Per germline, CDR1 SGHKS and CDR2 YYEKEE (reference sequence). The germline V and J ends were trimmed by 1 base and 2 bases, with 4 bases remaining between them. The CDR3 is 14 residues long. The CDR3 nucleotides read TGTGCCAGCAGCTTGTATCCTGGGGCCAACGTCCTGACTTTC. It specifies CASSLYPGANVLTF. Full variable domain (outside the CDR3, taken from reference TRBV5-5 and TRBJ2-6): DAGVTQSPTHLIKTRGQQVTLRCSPISGHKSVSWYQQVLGQGPQFIFQYYEKEERGRGNFPDRFSARQFPNYSSELNVNALLLGDSALYLCASSLYPGANVLTFGAGSRLTVL.

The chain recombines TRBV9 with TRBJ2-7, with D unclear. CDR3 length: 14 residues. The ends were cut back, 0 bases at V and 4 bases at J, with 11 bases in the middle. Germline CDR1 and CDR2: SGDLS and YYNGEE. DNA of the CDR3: TGTGCCAGCAGCGTAGGGGCAGAGTTTTACGAGCAGTACTTC. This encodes CASSVGAEFYEQYF.

The CDR3 sequence is CASSLSDRLSYEQYF. The CDR3 DNA sequence: TGTGCCAGCAGTTTATCGGACAGACTATCCTACGAGCAGTACTTC. The rearrangement joins TRBV27 to TRBJ2-7; possibly TRBD1 for D (6 bases). Trimming cost V 0 bases and J 1 base, with 10 bases left between them. The CDR3 consists of 15 residues. Germline V lookup: CDR1 MNHEY, CDR2 SMNVEV (reference sequence).

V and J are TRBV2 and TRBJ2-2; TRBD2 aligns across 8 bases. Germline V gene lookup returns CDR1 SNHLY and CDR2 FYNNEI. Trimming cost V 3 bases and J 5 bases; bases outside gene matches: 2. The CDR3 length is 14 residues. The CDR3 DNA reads TGTGCCAGCAGTGAGGTAGCGGGGACCGGGGAGCTGTTTTTT. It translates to CASSEVAGTGELFF.

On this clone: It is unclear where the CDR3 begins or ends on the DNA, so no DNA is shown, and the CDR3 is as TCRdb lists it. CDR3: CASSFGAGELFF. The chain uses TRBV27 and TRBJ2-2; the table calls TRBD2, which could not be checked here. Germline V lookup: CDR1 MNHEY, CDR2 SMNVEV (reference sequence). The CDR3 comprises 12 residues, both ends counted.

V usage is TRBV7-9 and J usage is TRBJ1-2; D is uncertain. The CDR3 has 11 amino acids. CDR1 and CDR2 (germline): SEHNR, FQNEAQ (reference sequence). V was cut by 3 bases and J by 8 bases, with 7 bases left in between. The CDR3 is CASSFSLGYTF. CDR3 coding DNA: TGTGCCAGCAGCTTTTCTCTCGGCTACACCTTC.

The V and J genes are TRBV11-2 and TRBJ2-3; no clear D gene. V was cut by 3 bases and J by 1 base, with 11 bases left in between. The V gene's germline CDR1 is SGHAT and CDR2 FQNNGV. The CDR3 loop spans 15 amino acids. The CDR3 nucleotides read TGTGCCAGCAGCTTCTACAGAGACGGCACAGATACGCAGTATTTT. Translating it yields CASSFYRDGTDTQYF.

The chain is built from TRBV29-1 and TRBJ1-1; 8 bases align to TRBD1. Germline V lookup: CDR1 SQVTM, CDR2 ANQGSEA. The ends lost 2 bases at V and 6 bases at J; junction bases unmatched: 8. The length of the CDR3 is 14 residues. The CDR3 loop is CSVEIGQGLPEAFF. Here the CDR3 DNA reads TGCAGCGTTGAAATTGGACAGGGCCTACCTGAAGCTTTCTTT.

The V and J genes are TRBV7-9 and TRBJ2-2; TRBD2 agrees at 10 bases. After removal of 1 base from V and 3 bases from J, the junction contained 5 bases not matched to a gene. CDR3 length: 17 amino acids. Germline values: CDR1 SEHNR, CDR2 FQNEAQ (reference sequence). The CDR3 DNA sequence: TGTGCCAGCAGCTTAGTGGCTAGCGGGGGATACACCGGGGAGCTGTTTTTT. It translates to CASSLVASGGYTGELFF.

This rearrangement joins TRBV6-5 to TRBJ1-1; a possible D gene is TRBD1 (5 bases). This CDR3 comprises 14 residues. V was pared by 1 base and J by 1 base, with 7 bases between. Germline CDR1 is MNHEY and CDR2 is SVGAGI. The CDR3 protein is CASSYFQGNTEAFF. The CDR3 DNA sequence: TGTGCCAGCAGTTACTTTCAGGGGAACACTGAAGCTTTCTTT.

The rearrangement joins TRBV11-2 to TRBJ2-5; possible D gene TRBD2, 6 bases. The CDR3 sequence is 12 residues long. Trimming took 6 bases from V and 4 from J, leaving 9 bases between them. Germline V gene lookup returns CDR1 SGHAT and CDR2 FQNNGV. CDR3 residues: CASRGGGETQYF. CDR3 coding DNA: TGTGCCAGCAGGGGGGGAGGAGAGACCCAGTACTTC.

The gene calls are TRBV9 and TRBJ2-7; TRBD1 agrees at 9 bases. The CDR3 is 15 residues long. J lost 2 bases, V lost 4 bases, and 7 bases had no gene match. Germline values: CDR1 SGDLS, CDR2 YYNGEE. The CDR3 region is CASSPQTGGTYEQYF. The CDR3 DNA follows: TGTGCCAGCAGCCCGCAGACAGGGGGGACCTACGAGCAGTACTTC.

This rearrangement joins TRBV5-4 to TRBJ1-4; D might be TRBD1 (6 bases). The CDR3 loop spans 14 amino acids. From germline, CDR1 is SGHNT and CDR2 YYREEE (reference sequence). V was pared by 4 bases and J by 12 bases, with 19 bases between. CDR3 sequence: CASSRDGPKGELFF. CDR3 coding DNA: TGTGCCAGCAGCCGGGACGGCCCGAAGGGGGAACTGTTTTTT.